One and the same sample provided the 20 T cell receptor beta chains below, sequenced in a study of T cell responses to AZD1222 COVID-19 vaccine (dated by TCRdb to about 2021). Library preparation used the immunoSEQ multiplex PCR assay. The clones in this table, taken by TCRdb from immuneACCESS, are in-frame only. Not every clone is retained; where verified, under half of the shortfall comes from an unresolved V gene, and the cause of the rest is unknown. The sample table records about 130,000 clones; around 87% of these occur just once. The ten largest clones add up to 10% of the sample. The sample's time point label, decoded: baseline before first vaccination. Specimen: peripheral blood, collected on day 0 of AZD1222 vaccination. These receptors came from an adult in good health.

The CDR3 reads CASSIARLDGNTEAFF. CDR3 coding DNA: TGTGCCAGTAGTATAGCTAGACTTGACGGTAACACTGAAGCTTTCTTT. The rearrangement links TRBV19 to TRBJ1-1; D unclear. V gave up 1 base and J gave up 2 bases, with 14 bases separating them. This CDR3 comprises 16 residues. Looked up from germline, CDR1 is LNHDA and CDR2 is SQIVND (reference sequence).

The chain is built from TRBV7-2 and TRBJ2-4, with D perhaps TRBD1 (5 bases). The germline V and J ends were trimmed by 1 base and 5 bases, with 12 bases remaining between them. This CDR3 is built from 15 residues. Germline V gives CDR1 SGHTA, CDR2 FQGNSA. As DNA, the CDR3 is TGTGCCAGCAGCTTAGGTCCAGGGTCCCAAAACATTCAGTACTTC. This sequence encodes CASSLGPGSQNIQYF.

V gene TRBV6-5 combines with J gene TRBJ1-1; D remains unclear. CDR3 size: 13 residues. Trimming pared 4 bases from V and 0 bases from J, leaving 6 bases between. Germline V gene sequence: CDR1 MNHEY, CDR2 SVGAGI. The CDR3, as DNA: TGTGCCAGCAGTTGGGCCGTGAACACTGAAGCTTTCTTT. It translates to CASSWAVNTEAFF.

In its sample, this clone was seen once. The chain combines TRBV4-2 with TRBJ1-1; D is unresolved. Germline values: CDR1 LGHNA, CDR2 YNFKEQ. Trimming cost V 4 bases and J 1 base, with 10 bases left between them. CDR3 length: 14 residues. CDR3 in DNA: TGTGCCAGCAGCCTTCGGTCGCAGAACACTGAAGCTTTCTTT. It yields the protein CASSLRSQNTEAFF.

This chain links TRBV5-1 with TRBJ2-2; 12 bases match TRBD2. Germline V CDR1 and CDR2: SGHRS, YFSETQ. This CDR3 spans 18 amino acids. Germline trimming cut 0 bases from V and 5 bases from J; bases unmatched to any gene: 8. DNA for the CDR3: TGCGCCAGCAGCTTGGGGGCGACTAGCGGGAGTCCTACCGGGGAGCTGTTTTTT. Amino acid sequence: CASSLGATSGSPTGELFF.

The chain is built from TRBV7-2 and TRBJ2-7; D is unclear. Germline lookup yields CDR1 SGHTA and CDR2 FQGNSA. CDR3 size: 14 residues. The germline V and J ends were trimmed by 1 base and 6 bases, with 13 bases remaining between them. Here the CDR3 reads CASSLDIGRSEQYF. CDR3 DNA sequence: TGTGCCAGCAGCTTAGATATTGGGCGGAGCGAGCAGTACTTC.

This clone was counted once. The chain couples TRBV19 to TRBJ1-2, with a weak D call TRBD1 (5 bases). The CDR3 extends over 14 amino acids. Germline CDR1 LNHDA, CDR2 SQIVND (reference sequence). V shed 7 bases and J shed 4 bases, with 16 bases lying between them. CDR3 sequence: CASTPGTALYGYTF. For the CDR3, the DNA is TGTGCCAGTACTCCCGGGACGGCACTCTATGGCTACACCTTC.

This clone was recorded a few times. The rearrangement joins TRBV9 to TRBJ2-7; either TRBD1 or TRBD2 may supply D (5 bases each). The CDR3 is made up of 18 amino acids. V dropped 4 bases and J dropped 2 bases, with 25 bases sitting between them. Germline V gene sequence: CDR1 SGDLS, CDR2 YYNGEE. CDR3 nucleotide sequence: TGTGCCAGCAGCCCACATACCCTAGGGGCAGGGAGTACCTACGAGCAGTACTTC. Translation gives CASSPHTLGAGSTYEQYF.

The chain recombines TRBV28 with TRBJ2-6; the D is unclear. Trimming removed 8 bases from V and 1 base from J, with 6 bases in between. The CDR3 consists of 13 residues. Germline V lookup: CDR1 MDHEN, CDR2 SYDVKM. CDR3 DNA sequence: TGTGCCAGCGCGGTTTCTGGGGCCAACGTCCTGACTTTC. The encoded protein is CASAVSGANVLTF.

The CDR3 reads CASTSTGFGYEQYF. The CDR3 coding sequence is TGTGCCAGCACCTCTACAGGGTTCGGCTACGAGCAGTACTTC. The chain uses TRBV27 and TRBJ2-7; a possible D gene is TRBD1 (6 bases). The CDR3 sequence is 14 residues long. V lost 7 bases, J lost 3 bases, and 16 bases lay in between. CDR1 and CDR2 (germline): MNHEY, SMNVEV (reference sequence).

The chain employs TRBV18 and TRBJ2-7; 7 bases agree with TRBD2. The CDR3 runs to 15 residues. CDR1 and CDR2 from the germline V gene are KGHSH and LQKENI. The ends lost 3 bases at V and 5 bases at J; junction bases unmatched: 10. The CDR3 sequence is CASSPRESAGDEQYF. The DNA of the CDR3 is TGTGCCAGCTCACCGCGGGAGTCGGCCGGGGACGAGCAGTACTTC.

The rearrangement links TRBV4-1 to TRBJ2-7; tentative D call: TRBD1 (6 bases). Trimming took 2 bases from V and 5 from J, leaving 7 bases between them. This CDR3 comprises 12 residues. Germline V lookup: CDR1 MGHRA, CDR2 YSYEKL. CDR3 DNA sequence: TGCGCCAGCAGCCAAACAGGGAACGAGCAGTACTTC. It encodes CASSQTGNEQYF.

In DNA form, the CDR3 reads TGTGCCAGCAGCTCCCTAGCGGGATCTAGCACAGATACGCAGTATTTT. Protein product: CASSSLAGSSTDTQYF. The rearrangement joins TRBV5-5 to TRBJ2-3, with 9 bases lining up with TRBD2. The CDR3 extends over 16 amino acids. The germline gives CDR1 SGHKS, CDR2 YYEKEE (reference sequence). V lost 3 bases to trimming and J lost 0 bases; unmatched junction nucleotides: 5.

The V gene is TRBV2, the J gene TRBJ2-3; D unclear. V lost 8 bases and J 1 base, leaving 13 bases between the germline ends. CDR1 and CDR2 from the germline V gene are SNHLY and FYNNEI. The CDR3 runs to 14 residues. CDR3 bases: TGTGCCAGCGGGCTCTGGATTCGCACAGATACGCAGTATTTT. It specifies CASGLWIRTDTQYF. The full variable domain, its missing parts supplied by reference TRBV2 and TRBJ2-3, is EPEVTQTPSHQVTQMGQEVILRCVPISNHLYFYWYRQILGQKVEFLVSFYNNEISEKSEIFDDQFSVERPDGSNFTLKIRSTKLEDSAMYFCASGLWIRTDTQYFGPGTRLTVL.

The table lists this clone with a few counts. CDR3 in amino acids: CASSSVTGGELFF. The CDR3 DNA reads as TGTGCCAGTTCTTCGGTTACGGGCGGGGAGCTGTTTTTT. V usage is TRBV11-2 and J usage is TRBJ2-2; D is uncertain. Trimming cost V 9 bases and J 7 bases, with 15 bases left between them. Germline values: CDR1 SGHAT, CDR2 FQNNGV. There are 13 residues in the CDR3.

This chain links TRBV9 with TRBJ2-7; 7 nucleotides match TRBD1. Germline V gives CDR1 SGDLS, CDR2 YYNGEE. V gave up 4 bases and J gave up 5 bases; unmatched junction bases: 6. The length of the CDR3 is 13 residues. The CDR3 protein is CASSSTGVHEQYF. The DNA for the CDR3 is TGTGCCAGCAGCTCAACAGGGGTCCACGAGCAGTACTTC.

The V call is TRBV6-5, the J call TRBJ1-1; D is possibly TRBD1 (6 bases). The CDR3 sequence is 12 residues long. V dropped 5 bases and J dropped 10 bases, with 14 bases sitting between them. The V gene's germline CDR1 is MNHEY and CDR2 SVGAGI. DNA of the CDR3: TGTGCCAGCAGTAGCCAAGGGGGGACAGCTTTCTTT. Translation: CASSSQGGTAFF.

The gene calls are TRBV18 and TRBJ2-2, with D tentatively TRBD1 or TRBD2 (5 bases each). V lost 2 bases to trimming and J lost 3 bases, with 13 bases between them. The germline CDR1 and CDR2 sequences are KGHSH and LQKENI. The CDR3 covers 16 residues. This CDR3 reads CASSPTVRDHTGELFF. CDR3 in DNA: TGTGCCAGCTCACCAACTGTACGGGACCACACCGGGGAGCTGTTTTTT.

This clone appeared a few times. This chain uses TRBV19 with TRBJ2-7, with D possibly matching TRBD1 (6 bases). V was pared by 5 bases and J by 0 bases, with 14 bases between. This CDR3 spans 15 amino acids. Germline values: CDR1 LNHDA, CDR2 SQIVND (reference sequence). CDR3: CASSPDRTYSYEQYF. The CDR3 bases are TGTGCCAGTAGTCCGGACAGAACCTACTCCTACGAGCAGTACTTC.

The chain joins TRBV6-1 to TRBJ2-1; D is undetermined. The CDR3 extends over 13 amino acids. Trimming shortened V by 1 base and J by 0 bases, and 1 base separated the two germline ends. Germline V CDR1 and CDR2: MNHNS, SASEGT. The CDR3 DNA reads TGTGCCAGCAGTGAAGGCTCCTACAATGAGCAGTTCTTC. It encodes CASSEGSYNEQFF.